This is a list of T cell receptor beta chains from one sample in a study of regulatory dendritic cells for organ transplantation. These receptors' antigens are unknown. TCRdb keeps only in-frame clones here, not all; method: immunoSEQ multiplex PCR. The table records 20,000 to 25,000 clones, 75% to 90% of them present only once. Sequenced: naive CD4+ T cells from blood cultured with regulatory dendritic cells. The receptors were gathered from a human donor in good health. Both conserved end residues are part of each CDR3. A D gene is named only where the DNA matches it firmly. Clone sizes are given selectively: once, few, many, or a class where the clone is expanded.

TRBV5-1	TRBD1	TRBJ2-5	NA	TGCGCCAGCATTTGGGGGACAGGGTCCGGGGAGACCCAGTACTTC	CASIWGTGSGETQYF
TRBV11-3	NA	TRBJ1-4	once	TGTGCCAGCAGTGGTCGGAAAAGTCGTAGGGAAAAACTGTTTTTT	CASSGRKSRREKLFF
TRBV29-1	TRBD1	TRBJ2-2	NA	TGCAGCGTTGCCAGGGACAGTTTTACCGGGGAGCTGTTTTTT	CSVARDSFTGELFF
TRBV28	NA	TRBJ1-2	NA	TGTGCCAGCAGCCCCCCATGGGAAATCTATGGCTACACCTTC	CASSPPWEIYGYTF
TRBV30	NA	TRBJ1-6	NA	TGTGCCTGGAGTGTCAACAGAGGAAATTCACCCCTCCACTTT	CAWSVNRGNSPLHF
TRBV6-5	NA	TRBJ2-5	NA	TGTGCCAGCAGTTACTTCCAGACTCCAGAGACCCAGTACTTC	CASSYFQTPETQYF
TRBV11-2	TRBD1	TRBJ2-2	NA	TGTGCCAGCAGCCCGACAGGGGTGGGGGAGCTGTTTTTT	CASSPTGVGELFF
TRBV28	NA	TRBJ2-5	NA	TGTGCCAGCAGTGCATGGCGGGACAGAAAAGAGACCCAGTACTTC	CASSAWRDRKETQYF
TRBV6-6	NA	TRBJ2-5	once	TGTGCCAGCACGGAGCCGCCGGAGGAGACCCAGTACTTC	CASTEPPEETQYF
TRBV18	NA	TRBJ1-1	few	TGTGCCAGCTCACCCCAGGGGACCGTTGACACTGAAGCTTTCTTT	CASSPQGTVDTEAFF
TRBV4-3	NA	TRBJ1-2	NA	TGCGCCAGCAGCCACTGGAGAAGCTATAACTATGGCTACACCTTC	CASSHWRSYNYGYTF
TRBV5-5	NA	TRBJ2-4	NA	TGTGCCAGCAGCTTAACACGCATTCAGTACTTC	CASSLTRIQYF